The next 2 T cell receptor beta chains were all read from a single sample in a study of blood T cell repertoires in COVID-19. Profiled with immunoSEQ multiplex PCR; TCRdb holds only in-frame clones, not every one. The table shows about 130,000 clones, with roughly 85% occurring only once. The sequenced sample was peripheral blood. These receptors came from a man older than 75 with active or convalescent COVID-19.

This clone was seen only a few times. The chain employs TRBV3-1 (or the pseudogene TRBV3-2) and TRBJ1-2; D uncertain. This CDR3 is built from 13 residues. CDR1 is LGHDT, CDR2 YNNKEL, per germline (reference sequence). Between the trimmed V and J ends, which lost 0 bases and 11 bases, there was a span of 13 bases. As DNA, the CDR3 is TGTGCCAGCAGCCAAGACAGGTCCTCCCTGTACACCTTC. Protein product: CASSQDRSSLYTF.

The rearrangement links TRBV10-2 to TRBJ2-1; a weak D match, TRBD2 (6 bases). There are 15 residues in the CDR3. The germline V gene has CDR1 WSHSY and CDR2 SAAADI. Between the trimmed V and J ends, which lost 7 bases and 4 bases, there was a span of 17 bases. In DNA, the CDR3 is TGCGCCAGCATGAGGAATAGCGGAGTTTACAATGAGCAGTTCTTC. It yields the protein CASMRNSGVYNEQFF.